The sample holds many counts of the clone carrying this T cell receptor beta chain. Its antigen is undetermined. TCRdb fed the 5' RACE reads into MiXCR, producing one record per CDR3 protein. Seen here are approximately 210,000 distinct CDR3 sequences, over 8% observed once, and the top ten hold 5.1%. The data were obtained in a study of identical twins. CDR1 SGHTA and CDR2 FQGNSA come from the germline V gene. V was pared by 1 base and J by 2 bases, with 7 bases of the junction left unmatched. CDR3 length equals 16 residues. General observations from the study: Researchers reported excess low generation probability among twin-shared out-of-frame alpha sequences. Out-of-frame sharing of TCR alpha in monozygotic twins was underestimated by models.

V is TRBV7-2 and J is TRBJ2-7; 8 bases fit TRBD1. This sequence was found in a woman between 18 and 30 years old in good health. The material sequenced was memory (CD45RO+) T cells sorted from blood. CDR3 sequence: CASSLVAQGGPYEQYF. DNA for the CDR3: TGTGCCAGCAGCTTAGTGGCACAGGGGGGCCCCTACGAGCAGTACTTC. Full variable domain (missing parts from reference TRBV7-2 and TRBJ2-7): GAGVSQSPSNKVTEKGKDVELRCDPISGHTALYWYRQSLGQGLEFLIYFQGNSAPDKSGLPSDRFSAERTGGSVSTLTIQRTQQEDSAVYLCASSLVAQGGPYEQYFGPGTRLTVT.